The 30 T cell receptor beta chains listed next were all sequenced from one sample in a study of T cells in Graves' hyperthyroidism and ophthalmopathy. Amplification of TCR beta CDR3 regions used RNA as the template. When the TCR CDR3 underwent first-round RT-PCR, the HTBI primer set was used. TCRdb re-analysed the multiplex PCR reads in MiXCR, keeping a single row per CDR3 protein. Of approximately 420,000 distinct CDR3 sequences in the sample, about 15% were seen once. Sequences were obtained from blood. These TCRs come from a woman aged 25 to 39 with Graves' hyperthyroidism.

This clonotype was seen repeatedly, ten times or more. The chain recombines TRBV7-9 with TRBJ2-1; 8 bases agree with TRBD1. CDR3 size: 15 residues. CDR1 and CDR2 from the germline V gene are SEHNR and FQNEAQ (reference sequence). J gave up 3 bases and V 4 bases, and 5 bases lay outside the gene matches. The CDR3 DNA is TGTGCCAGCAGCTGGACAGGGACCTACTACAATGAGCAGTTCTTC. It specifies CASSWTGTYYNEQFF. The entire variable domain, with the rest obtained from reference TRBV7-9 and TRBJ2-1, is as follows: DTGVSQNPRHKITKRGQNVTFRCDPISEHNRLYWYRQTLGQGPEFLTYFQNEAQLEKSRLLSDRFSAERPKGSFSTLEIQRTEQGDSAMYLCASSWTGTYYNEQFFGPGTRLTVL.

The chain combines TRBV30 with TRBJ2-3; tentatively, D is TRBD2 (6 bases). The V gene's germline CDR1 is GTSNPN and CDR2 SVGIG (reference sequence). Trimming took off 0 bases at V and 5 bases at J, with 12 bases between the two ends. The CDR3 contains 14 residues. DNA of the CDR3: TGTGCCTGGAGTGTAGGAGGGAAGGGAGATACGCAGTATTTT. Its protein is CAWSVGGKGDTQYF. Using reference TRBV30 and TRBJ2-3 for the parts outside the CDR3, the full variable domain is SQTIHQWPATLVQPVGSPLSLECTVEGTSNPNLYWYRQAAGRGLQLLFYSVGIGQISSEVPQNLSASRPQDRQFILSSKKLLLSDSGFYLCAWSVGGKGDTQYFGPGTRLTVL.

This clonotype came up a few times. V and J are TRBV18 and TRBJ2-3; 7 nucleotides match TRBD2. With 6 bases clipped from V and 1 base from J, the junction kept 7 bases outside the gene matches. Germline CDR1 reads KGHSH; CDR2 reads LQKENI. The CDR3 runs to 15 residues. The CDR3 region is CASSLSGAGTDTQYF. CDR3 nucleotide sequence: TGTGCCAGCTCTCTCAGCGGGGCTGGCACAGATACGCAGTATTTT. Looking up the rest from reference TRBV18 and TRBJ2-3 gives the full variable domain: NAGVMQNPRHLVRRRGQEARLRCSPMKGHSHVYWYRQLPEEGLKFMVYLQKENIIDESGMPKERFSAEFPKEGPSILRIQQVVRGDSAAYFCASSLSGAGTDTQYFGPGTRLTVL.

This clonotype was observed a handful of times. The chain employs TRBV3-1 and TRBJ2-7, with TRBD1 as a possible D gene (5 bases). The CDR3 runs 13 residues. V gave up 3 bases and J gave up 0 bases, with 6 bases separating them. Germline values: CDR1 LGHDT, CDR2 YNNKEL (reference sequence). CDR3: CASSQDNSYEQYF. In nucleotides, the CDR3 is TGTGCCAGCAGCCAGGACAACTCCTACGAGCAGTACTTC.

This clonotype has a count of ten or more. This chain uses TRBV10-1 with TRBJ2-7; 10 nucleotides line up with TRBD2. Germline V CDR1 and CDR2: WNHNN, SYGVQD (reference sequence). CDR3 size: 13 residues. The V and J ends lost 7 bases and 11 bases, in that order; junction bases with no gene match: 11. The CDR3 spells CASIPGPSGREYF. As DNA, the CDR3 is TGCGCCAGCATACCCGGGCCTAGCGGGAGAGAGTACTTC.

This sequence joins TRBV6-1 and TRBJ2-5, with D possibly matching TRBD2 (6 bases). The CDR3 sequence is 16 residues long. Deletions cut 2 bases from V and 4 bases from J, with 17 bases between. Germline assignment: CDR1 MNHNS and CDR2 SASEGT. CDR3 nucleotides: TGTGCCAGCAGTGAACCGAGAGCGGGTGGGAGAGAGACCCAGTACTTC. As protein: CASSEPRAGGRETQYF.

The chain has TRBV24-1 and TRBJ2-1; D ambiguous. The germline gives CDR1 KGHDR, CDR2 SFDVKD. This CDR3 comprises 16 residues. With 3 bases removed from V and 5 bases from J, the gap between germline ends came to 16 bases. CDR3 sequence reads: CATSDPGPFRHNEQFF. The CDR3 nucleotides read TGTGCCACCAGTGATCCAGGACCCTTCCGTCACAATGAGCAGTTCTTC.

About this clonotype: A single base separates this from a much larger clone, so it may be a read error. The chain recombines TRBV9 with TRBJ2-3; maybe TRBD2 (7 bases). The CDR3 spans 15 residues. Germline lookup yields CDR1 SGDLS and CDR2 YYNGEE. The CDR3 DNA reads as TGTGCCAGCAGCTCCCCGGGGGCGGGGGTAGATGCGCAGTATTTT. It encodes CASSSPGAGVDAQYF.

This clonotype showed up many times. CDR3 coding DNA: TGTGCCAGCAGCTTAGTAGACTCTTACGCGGAGACCCAGTACTTC. This gives the protein CASSLVDSYAETQYF. The V gene is TRBV7-9, the J gene TRBJ2-5, with D unresolved. Trimming stripped 1 base from V and 5 bases from J, with 14 bases between. Germline values: CDR1 SEHNR, CDR2 FQNEAQ (reference sequence). This CDR3 is 15 amino acids long.

There are many counts of this clonotype. The rearrangement uses TRBV3-1 and TRBJ2-3, with TRBD2 identical over 8 bases. V trimming: 4 bases; J trimming: 5 bases; junction bases outside the gene matches: 8. In germline, CDR1 is LGHDT, CDR2 YNNKEL (reference sequence). The CDR3 runs 15 residues. CDR3 sequence: CASSLFPAGEDTQYF. CDR3 nucleotides: TGTGCCAGCAGCCTATTTCCAGCGGGGGAAGATACGCAGTATTTT.

This clonotype was counted ten times or more. The chain links TRBV20-1 to TRBJ1-6; tentatively, D is TRBD1 (6 bases). This CDR3 contains 13 residues. Trimming pared 3 bases from V and 10 bases from J, leaving 13 bases between. Germline-derived CDR1 and CDR2 are DFQATT and SNEGSKA (reference sequence). The CDR3 DNA reads TGCAGTGCTAGCCCGGGACAATTGTCACCCCTCCACTTT. Its translation: CSASPGQLSPLHF.

The chain recombines TRBV7-2 with TRBJ2-7, with a possible D match to TRBD2 (5 bases). This CDR3 region has 11 residues. Germline-derived CDR1 and CDR2 are SGHTA and FQGNSA. Deletions cut 2 bases from V and 7 bases from J, with 6 bases between. The CDR3: CASSLREEQYF. Here the CDR3 DNA reads TGTGCCAGCAGCTTACGGGAAGAGCAGTACTTC.

The table lists this clonotype with a few counts. The chain joins TRBV20-1 to TRBJ2-5; D remains unclear. Germline V gene data show CDR1 as DFQATT and CDR2 as SNEGSKA (reference sequence). This CDR3 spans 15 amino acids. V lost 6 bases, J lost 4 bases, and 21 bases lay in between. The CDR3 sequence is CSARAAERGGETQYF. The DNA for the CDR3 is TGCAGTGCCCGGGCGGCTGAGCGAGGCGGAGAGACCCAGTACTTC.

The sample holds many counts of this clonotype. This rearrangement joins TRBV7-9 to TRBJ1-2; 8 nucleotides match TRBD1. This CDR3 has 12 amino acids. The V segment lost 6 bases and the J segment 8 bases; nucleotides outside the gene matches: 5. The V gene's germline CDR1 is SEHNR and CDR2 FQNEAQ (reference sequence). CDR3 in amino acids: CASRSGQGGYTF. The CDR3 coding sequence is TGTGCCAGCAGATCTGGACAGGGAGGCTACACCTTC. The whole variable domain, filled in from reference TRBV7-9 and TRBJ1-2, reads DTGVSQNPRHKITKRGQNVTFRCDPISEHNRLYWYRQTLGQGPEFLTYFQNEAQLEKSRLLSDRFSAERPKGSFSTLEIQRTEQGDSAMYLCASRSGQGGYTFGSGTRLTVV.

This clonotype has at least ten counts. The J gene is TRBJ1-2, the V gene TRBV2; D call uncertain. Germline assignment: CDR1 SNHLY and CDR2 FYNNEI. Trimming removed 5 bases from V and 6 bases from J, with 16 bases in between. The CDR3 consists of 14 residues. Here the CDR3 reads CASSSNPWVDGYTF. CDR3 coding DNA: TGTGCCAGCAGTAGTAACCCCTGGGTCGATGGCTACACCTTC.

This clonotype was counted a few times. V and J are TRBV9 and TRBJ1-1; 9 positions agree with TRBD1. V lost 1 base and J lost 7; bases outside the gene matches: 14. The germline V gene encodes CDR1 SGDLS and CDR2 YYNGEE. The CDR3 length is 17 residues. CDR3: CASSVTSTGGGTDEAFF. Written as DNA, the CDR3 is TGTGCCAGCAGCGTAACCTCTACAGGGGGCGGAACCGATGAAGCTTTCTTT.

On this clonotype itself: Possible read error: a much larger clone is one base away. The chain recombines TRBV7-9 with TRBJ2-7; 8 positions match TRBD2. The better agreement between TRBJ2-1 and the DNA end casts doubt on the J call. This CDR3 is 16 amino acids long. Germline CDR1 is SEHNR and CDR2 is FQNEAQ (reference sequence). CDR3: CASGLGIAGINYEQFF. CDR3 coding DNA: TGTGCCAGCGGCCTCGGAATAGCGGGGATTAACTACGAGCAGTTCTTC.

This rearrangement joins TRBV29-1 to TRBJ2-7; D remains ambiguous. This CDR3 is 11 amino acids long. Looked up from germline, CDR1 is SQVTM and CDR2 is ANQGSEA. V was cut by 4 bases and J by 4 bases, with 8 bases left in between. The CDR3 loop reads CSVGAGYEQYF. CDR3 DNA: TGCAGCGTTGGAGCTGGGTACGAGCAGTACTTC.

DNA for the CDR3: TGTGCCAGCAGTTTCGCGCTGCCGGGACAGAGAGCCAAAAACATTCAGTACTTC. Translating it yields CASSFALPGQRAKNIQYF. This sequence joins TRBV12-3 or TRBV12-4 and TRBJ2-4, with TRBD1 identical over 7 bases. J was trimmed by 0 bases and V by 3 bases; bases with no gene match: 11. The CDR3 has 18 amino acids.

The rearrangement joins TRBV6-6 to TRBJ2-2; D not certain. Deletions cut 2 bases from V and 1 base from J, with 14 bases between. This CDR3 comprises 17 residues. Germline CDR1 and CDR2: MNHNY and SVGAGI (reference sequence). CDR3 bases: TGTGCCAGCAGTTACATAGTAAGGGCCGGGAACACCGGGGAGCTGTTTTTT. It translates to CASSYIVRAGNTGELFF.

This clonotype was observed at least ten times. The chain employs TRBV11-1 and TRBJ2-7; D uncertain. The CDR3 is 13 residues long. V was shortened by 1 base and J by 3 bases, with 7 bases between the two germline ends. Germline V gene sequence: CDR1 SGHAT, CDR2 FQDESV (reference sequence). The CDR3 here is CASSLGPLYEQYF. In nucleotides, the CDR3 is TGTGCCAGCAGCTTAGGCCCCCTCTACGAGCAGTACTTC.

There are many counts of this clonotype. The chain couples TRBV12-3 or TRBV12-4 to TRBJ2-7; D uncertain. The CDR3 is 12 residues long. V lost 1 base and J 4 bases, leaving 5 bases between the germline ends. CDR3 loop: CASSLVAYEQYF. Written as DNA, the CDR3 is TGTGCCAGCAGTTTAGTAGCTTACGAGCAGTACTTC.

This clonotype was counted many times. This sequence joins TRBV12-3 or TRBV12-4 and TRBJ1-4; D may be TRBD1 (6 bases). The CDR3 is 15 residues long. Trimming removed 6 bases at V and 5 bases at J, with 16 bases between. The CDR3 is CASRGGPLFNEKLFF. For the CDR3, the DNA is TGTGCCAGCAGGGGGGGGCCGCTCTTCAATGAAAAACTGTTTTTT.

This clonotype has at least ten counts. The chain's CDR3 is CASTWNGANYGYTF. The CDR3 DNA follows: TGTGCCAGCACCTGGAACGGAGCCAACTATGGCTACACCTTC. The V gene is TRBV12-3 or TRBV12-4, the J gene TRBJ1-2; D ambiguous. This CDR3 contains 14 residues. V was shortened by 7 bases and J by 2 bases, with 14 bases between the two germline ends.

The chain recombines TRBV4-2 with TRBJ2-7; TRBD2 agrees at 9 bases. Germline assignment: CDR1 LGHNA and CDR2 YNFKEQ. This CDR3 is 17 amino acids long. After removal of 0 bases from V and 1 base from J, the junction contained 7 bases not matched to a gene. Here the CDR3 DNA reads TGTGCCAGCAGCCAAGAGGGGGCGCTAGCGGGATCCTACGAGCAGTACTTC. Its protein product is CASSQEGALAGSYEQYF.

To note about this clonotype: Given a much more abundant clone one base away, this may be a read error. This sequence joins TRBV28 and TRBJ2-1; D is unclear. The CDR3 covers 12 residues. Germline CDR1 and CDR2: MDHEN and SYDVKM. For the CDR3, the DNA is TGTGCCAACAGTTTAAGGGTCAATGAGCAGTTCTTC. Translating it yields CANSLRVNEQFF.

This clonotype occurred many times. The chain has TRBV27 and TRBJ2-1; 12 bases line up with TRBD2. V gave up 5 bases and J gave up 5 bases; unmatched junction bases: 7. Looked up from germline, CDR1 is MNHEY and CDR2 is SMNVEV (reference sequence). This CDR3 has 16 residues. As DNA, the CDR3 is TGTGCCAGCAGTCTCCCGACTAGCGGGAGCCACAATGAGCAGTTCTTC. Its translation is CASSLPTSGSHNEQFF.

The chain recombines TRBV24-1 with TRBJ2-3, with 9 bases identical to TRBD2. Germline V lookup: CDR1 KGHDR, CDR2 SFDVKD. V lost 3 bases and J lost 6; bases outside the gene matches: 6. This CDR3 is 15 amino acids long. CDR3 sequence reads: CATSDSIAGVDTQYF. The CDR3 coding sequence is TGTGCCACCAGTGATAGTATAGCGGGAGTCGATACGCAGTATTTT.

This rearrangement joins TRBV7-9 to TRBJ1-2, with D hard to call. Looked up from germline, CDR1 is SEHNR and CDR2 is FQNEAQ (reference sequence). The germline V and J ends were trimmed by 3 bases and 8 bases, with 10 bases remaining between them. The CDR3 spans 12 residues. The CDR3 DNA reads as TGTGCCAGCAGCTTTGAGTTGTGGGGCTACACCTTC. This encodes CASSFELWGYTF.

The V and J genes are TRBV4-1 and TRBJ2-5, with D perhaps TRBD1 or TRBD2 (6 bases each). This CDR3 is 17 amino acids long. V lost 1 base and J 5 bases, leaving 20 bases between the germline ends. Looked up from germline, CDR1 is MGHRA and CDR2 is YSYEKL. Here the CDR3 DNA reads TGCGCCAGCAGCCAAGTCGAAGGCGGAGGGGGTGGGGAGACCCAGTACTTC. Protein sequence: CASSQVEGGGGGETQYF.